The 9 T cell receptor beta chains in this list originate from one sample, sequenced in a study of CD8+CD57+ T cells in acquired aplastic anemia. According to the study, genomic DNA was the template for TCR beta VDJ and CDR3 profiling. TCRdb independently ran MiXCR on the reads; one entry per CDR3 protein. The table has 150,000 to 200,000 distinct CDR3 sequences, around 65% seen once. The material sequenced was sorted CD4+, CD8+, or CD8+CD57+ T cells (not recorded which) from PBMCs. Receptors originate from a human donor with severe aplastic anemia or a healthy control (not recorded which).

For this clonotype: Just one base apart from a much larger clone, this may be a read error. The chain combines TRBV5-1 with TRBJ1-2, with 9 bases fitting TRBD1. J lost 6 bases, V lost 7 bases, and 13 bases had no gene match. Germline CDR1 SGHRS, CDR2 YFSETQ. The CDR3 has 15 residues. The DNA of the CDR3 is TGCGCCAGCGGCTGGACCGGGACAGGGTTCGATGGCTACACCTTC. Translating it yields CASGWTGTGFDGYTF.

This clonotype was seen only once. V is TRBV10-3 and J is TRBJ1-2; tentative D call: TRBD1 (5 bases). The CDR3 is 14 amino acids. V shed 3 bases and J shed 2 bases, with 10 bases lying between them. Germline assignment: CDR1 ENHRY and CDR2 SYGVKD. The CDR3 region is CAISEEWGNYGYTF. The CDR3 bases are TGTGCCATCAGTGAAGAATGGGGGAACTATGGCTACACCTTC.

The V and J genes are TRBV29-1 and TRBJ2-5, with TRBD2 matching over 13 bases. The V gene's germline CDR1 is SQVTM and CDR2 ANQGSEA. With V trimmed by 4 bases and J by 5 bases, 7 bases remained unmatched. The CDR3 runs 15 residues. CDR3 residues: CSVVMGLAGWETQYF. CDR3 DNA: TGCAGCGTTGTCATGGGACTAGCGGGATGGGAGACCCAGTACTTC.

The CDR3 protein is CASSDPGQGAHEQYF. In DNA, the CDR3 is TGTGCCAGCAGTGATCCGGGACAGGGGGCCCACGAGCAGTACTTC. The V and J genes are TRBV2 and TRBJ2-7; 12 positions match TRBD1. The V segment lost 3 bases and the J segment 5 bases; nucleotides outside the gene matches: 5. The germline CDR1 and CDR2 sequences are SNHLY and FYNNEI. The CDR3 has 15 amino acids.

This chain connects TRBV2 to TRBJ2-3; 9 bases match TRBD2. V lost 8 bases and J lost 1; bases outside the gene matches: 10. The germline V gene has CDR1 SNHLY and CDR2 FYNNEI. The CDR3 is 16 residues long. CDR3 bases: TGTGCCAGCGGACGTAGGGCTAGCGGGGGCACAGATACGCAGTATTTT. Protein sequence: CASGRRASGGTDTQYF.

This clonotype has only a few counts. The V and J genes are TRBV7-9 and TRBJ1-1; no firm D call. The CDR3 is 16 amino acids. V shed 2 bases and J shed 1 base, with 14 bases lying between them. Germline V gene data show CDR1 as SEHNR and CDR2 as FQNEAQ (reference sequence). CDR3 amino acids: CASSLLGGVGNTEAFF. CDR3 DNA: TGTGCCAGCAGCTTATTGGGTGGTGTAGGGAACACTGAAGCTTTCTTT.

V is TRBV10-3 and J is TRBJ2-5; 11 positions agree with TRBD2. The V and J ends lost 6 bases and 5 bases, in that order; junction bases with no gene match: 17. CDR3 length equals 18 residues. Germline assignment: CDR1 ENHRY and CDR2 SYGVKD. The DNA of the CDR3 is TGTGCCATCAGCGCTCCTAGCGGGAGGTACGGAAAAGTGGAGACCCAGTACTTC. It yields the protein CAISAPSGRYGKVETQYF.

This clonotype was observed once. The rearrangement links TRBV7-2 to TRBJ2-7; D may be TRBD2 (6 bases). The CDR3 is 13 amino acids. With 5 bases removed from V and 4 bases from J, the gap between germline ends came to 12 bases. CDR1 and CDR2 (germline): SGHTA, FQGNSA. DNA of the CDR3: TGTGCCAGCAGCAACGGAGGGCCTTACGAGCAGTACTTC. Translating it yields CASSNGGPYEQYF.

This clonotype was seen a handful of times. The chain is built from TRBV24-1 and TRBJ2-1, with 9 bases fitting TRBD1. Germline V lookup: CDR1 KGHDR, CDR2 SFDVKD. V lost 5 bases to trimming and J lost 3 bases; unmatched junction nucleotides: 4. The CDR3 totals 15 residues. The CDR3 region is CATSGRDRDYNEQFF. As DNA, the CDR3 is TGTGCCACCAGTGGCCGGGACAGGGACTACAATGAGCAGTTCTTC.